The sequence of this T cell receptor beta chain was determined in a study of glioma-infiltrating T cells after dendritic cell vaccination. The time point denotes: after dendritic cell vaccination, including at tumor progression/relapse. TCRdb's table, derived via immunoSEQ multiplex PCR, lists solely in-frame clones and lacks some. In the table there are about 87,000 clones, around four fifths of which are singletons. Study conclusions and caveats: TCR clonality showed no direct relationship with survival. Patients with more pretreatment TILs had longer time to progression and survival.

V lost 4 bases and J lost 1; bases outside the gene matches: 5. The CDR3 length is 15 residues. CDR1 and CDR2 (germline): SGDLS, YYNGEE. Concerning this clone itself: Its target is unknown.

The chain combines TRBV9 with TRBJ2-3; 8 bases are shared with TRBD2. The receptor was isolated from a human donor with glioblastoma. The specimen was blood, collected after dendritic cell vaccination. The CDR3 loop is CASSPGGGGTDTQYF. CDR3 nucleotides: TGTGCCAGCAGCCCGGGGGGGGGTGGCACAGATACGCAGTATTTT.